A selection of T cell receptor beta chains follows, all from one sample in a study of cytomegalovirus exposure and HLA in healthy donors. The protocol was immunoSEQ multiplex PCR, while the TCRdb copy is restricted to in-frame clones and leaves out a portion. In the table there are about 200,000 clones, approximately 86% of which are singletons. Input material: PBMCs. The receptors shown here come from a woman between 25 and 40 years old in good health and CMV-seronegative. CDR3s include the opening cysteine and the closing phenylalanine or tryptophan. D genes are given only for firm matches. Not all rows give a size; the values are once, few, many and, for expanded clones, a class.

DNA,CDR3,length,V,D,size,J
TGTGCCAGCAGACATCAGCGGGGGGACCAAGAGACCCAGTACTTC,CASRHQRGDQETQYF,15,TRBV5-4,TRBD2,once,TRBJ2-5
TGCAGCGTTGCCGGAGATACGCAGTATTTT,CSVAGDTQYF,10,TRBV29-1,-,-,TRBJ2-3
TGTGCCAGCAGCCCGAGGCCCGAAACAGATACGCAGTATTTT,CASSPRPETDTQYF,14,TRBV9,-,-,TRBJ2-3
TGTGCCAGCTCACTCGGGACTAGCAGGACCCCCAGGACCTACGAGCAGTACTTC,CASSLGTSRTPRTYEQYF,18,TRBV18,TRBD2,few,TRBJ2-7
TGTGCCAGCAGTACCAGGGTTTTCGGTGAGCAGTTCTTC,CASSTRVFGEQFF,13,TRBV27,-,-,TRBJ2-1
TGTGCCAGCAGTCTGACTAGCTCCGAGCAGTACTTC,CASSLTSSEQYF,12,TRBV28,TRBD2,-,TRBJ2-7
TGTGCCAGCAGCCCCAGCGGGAGGGCCGATGAGACCCAGTACTTC,CASSPSGRADETQYF,15,TRBV5-4,TRBD2,once,TRBJ2-5
TGTGCCAGCAGCTTGAGGGTATCGGCAGATACGCAGTATTTT,CASSLRVSADTQYF,14,TRBV7-9,-,-,TRBJ2-3
TGTGCCAGCAGCTTAGGGAGCGGAACCTACAATGAGCAGTTCTTC,CASSLGSGTYNEQFF,15,TRBV7-9,-,-,TRBJ2-1
TGTGCCAGCAGCTTCAGGCGGGGGAGCTCCTACGAGCAGTACTTC,CASSFRRGSSYEQYF,15,TRBV14,TRBD2,-,TRBJ2-7
TGTGCCACCCTTAAACCGGGACAGGGGATGATTGAGCAGTTCTTC,CATLKPGQGMIEQFF,15,TRBV28,TRBD1,-,TRBJ2-1
TGTGCCAGCAGTGTTAGCGGGGGGGCAGGAGATACGCAGTATTTT,CASSVSGGAGDTQYF,15,TRBV6-1,TRBD2,-,TRBJ2-3
TGCGCCAGCAGCTTGGGAGCTTGGAACACCATATATTTT,CASSLGAWNTIYF,13,TRBV5-1,-,-,TRBJ1-3
TGCAGCGTTGATGGAGGGATTAGCGGGAGTTGGGGGGAGCAGTTCTTC,CSVDGGISGSWGEQFF,16,TRBV29-1,TRBD2,-,TRBJ2-1
TGTGCCAGCAGCCTTGAGGGCTATGGCTACACCTTC,CASSLEGYGYTF,12,TRBV5-4,-,-,TRBJ1-2
TGTGCCAGCGGGCAGGGGACATATAATTCACCCCTCCACTTT,CASGQGTYNSPLHF,14,TRBV28,-,-,TRBJ1-6
TGTGCCAGCAGCTTAGGACAGGGTGAGGGAAACATTCAGTACTTC,CASSLGQGEGNIQYF,15,TRBV11-3,TRBD1,-,TRBJ2-4
TGCGCCAGCAGCTTAGGGCCTAGCCGCACAGATACGCAGTATTTT,CASSLGPSRTDTQYF,15,TRBV5-1,-,few,TRBJ2-3
TGTGCCAGCAGCCAAGACAGCGGGTCCTACGAGCAGTACTTC,CASSQDSGSYEQYF,14,TRBV4-2,-,-,TRBJ2-7
TGCGCCAGCAGCCTCGGGACTAGCGTCGCCTACGAGCAGTACTTC,CASSLGTSVAYEQYF,15,TRBV5-1,TRBD2,once,TRBJ2-7
TGCAGCGTACGGACAGGGGGAGTCTACGAGCAGTACTTC,CSVRTGGVYEQYF,13,TRBV29-1,TRBD1,-,TRBJ2-7
TGTGCCAGCAGCCCCCACGGAGGGAGGGTCACAGATACGCAGTATTTT,CASSPHGGRVTDTQYF,16,TRBV7-6,TRBD2,-,TRBJ2-3
TGTGCCAGCAGTGAAAATTTCGGTTGGCAGGGCAATGGCTACACCTTC,CASSENFGWQGNGYTF,16,TRBV6-1,-,-,TRBJ1-2
TGTGCCACCTCCACAGGGGCAAGAACCGGGGAGCTGTTTTTT,CATSTGARTGELFF,14,TRBV15,TRBD1,once,TRBJ2-2
TGTGCCAGCAGTGAAGTCGAACTAGCGGAGTCGGACGAGCAGTACTTC,CASSEVELAESDEQYF,16,TRBV6-1,TRBD2,-,TRBJ2-7
TGTGCCAGCAGTGAAAGGGGGGGTAGGACAGATACGCAGTATTTT,CASSERGGRTDTQYF,15,TRBV2,-,-,TRBJ2-3
TGTGCCAGCAGTTACTCCGGACAGCCCACAGATACGCAGTATTTT,CASSYSGQPTDTQYF,15,TRBV6-5,-,-,TRBJ2-3
TGCGCCAGCAGCCAAGTTCAAGGGCAGGGGACTGAAAAACTGTTTTTT,CASSQVQGQGTEKLFF,16,TRBV4-1,-,-,TRBJ1-4
TGTGCCAGCAGCTTGGTTCTTAGCTCCTACAATGAGCAGTTCTTC,CASSLVLSSYNEQFF,15,TRBV5-4,-,-,TRBJ2-1
TGTGCCAGCAGTCTCGGACTCTTCAATGAGCAGTTCTTC,CASSLGLFNEQFF,13,TRBV6-5,-,-,TRBJ2-1
TGTGCCAGCAGTAATAGCGGTTCGAACACCGGGGAGCTGTTTTTT,CASSNSGSNTGELFF,15,TRBV6-6,-,-,TRBJ2-2
TGCGCCAGCAGCTTGGCCGGAGGACAGGGAGAAGAGACCCAGTACTTC,CASSLAGGQGEETQYF,16,TRBV5-1,TRBD1,-,TRBJ2-5
TGTGCCAGCACTCATAGTGCCGGAGAGAGTTCGTTTGGTGAGCAGTTCTTC,CASTHSAGESSFGEQFF,17,TRBV27,-,-,TRBJ2-1
TGTGCCAGTAGTATAGAATTTGCGGAGACCCAGTACTTC,CASSIEFAETQYF,13,TRBV19,-,-,TRBJ2-5
TGTGCCAGCAGTATCGCCGGGACAGCTAATGAGCAGTTCTTC,CASSIAGTANEQFF,14,TRBV28,TRBD1,-,TRBJ2-1
TGTGCCAGCAGGGACAGGGGTTGGGAGACCCAGTACTTC,CASRDRGWETQYF,13,TRBV6-6,TRBD1,-,TRBJ2-5
TGTGCTAGCAGCTTAGCGTGCCAGTTGCGGAGCACAGATACGCAGTATTTT,CASSLACQLRSTDTQYF,17,TRBV7-7,-,-,TRBJ2-3
TGTGCCAGCAGCTTGGGGGGCGCAGGGTCGAACACCATATATTTT,CASSLGGAGSNTIYF,15,TRBV5-4,-,-,TRBJ1-3
TGTGCCAGCAGCCTCCCTGGCGGGATACGCTCCTACGAGCAGTACTTC,CASSLPGGIRSYEQYF,16,TRBV7-2,-,-,TRBJ2-7
TGTGCCAGCAGCCACCCCGACAGGGAGAACACTGAAGCTTTCTTT,CASSHPDRENTEAFF,15,TRBV28,TRBD1,-,TRBJ1-1
TGTGCCAGTAGTATGACAGGGCGAGAGGAGCCCCAGCATTTT,CASSMTGREEPQHF,14,TRBV19,TRBD1,-,TRBJ1-5
TGTGCCAGCAGCTTAGACAGAGTCAGGGAGACCCAGTACTTC,CASSLDRVRETQYF,14,TRBV7-2,-,-,TRBJ2-5
TGTGCCAGCAGTTATCCCAGGGGCGAAGCTTTCTTT,CASSYPRGEAFF,12,TRBV6-5,-,-,TRBJ1-1
TGCGCCAGCAGGAATGAGGGACAGGGAGCCTACGAGCAGTACTTC,CASRNEGQGAYEQYF,15,TRBV5-1,TRBD1,-,TRBJ2-7
TGTGCCAGTAGTATAGGTATCAGGGGTCGCCTGGAGACCCAGTACTTC,CASSIGIRGRLETQYF,16,TRBV19,-,-,TRBJ2-5
TGTGCCAGCAGCCCAACTAGCGGGGGGGCCTACGAGCAGTACTTC,CASSPTSGGAYEQYF,15,TRBV11-2,TRBD2,-,TRBJ2-7